This T cell receptor beta chain was captured by sequencing in a study of molecular identifiers for immune sequencing clone quantification. Findings and caveats of the study: Spiked-in Jurkat TCR RNA corresponding to one cell was reported as detectable against roughly 1 million naive cells.

This clonotype showed up many times. What it recognizes is unknown. This CDR3 region has 15 residues. Deletions cut 4 bases from V and 5 bases from J, with 16 bases between. Looked up from germline, CDR1 is LGHNA and CDR2 is YNFKEQ. TCRdb re-called the PCR reads through MiXCR, storing one row per CDR3 protein. The sample lists under 650,000 distinct CDR3 sequences, just under 20% occurring once. Sorted cell numbers of roughly 19,000 to 1,000,000, with 10%, 30% or 50% RNA, served as input for naive CD8 libraries. Sorting selected naive CD8 T cells with a CD8+CD4-CCR7+CD45RA+ phenotype. V usage is TRBV4-2 and J usage is TRBJ2-3; TRBD1 or TRBD2 may be the D gene (5 bases each). Sequenced material: naive CD8+ T cells from blood, with Jurkat cell RNA spiked in. Subset noted: FACS-sorted CD8+CD4-CCR7+CD45RA+ naive T cells. The clonotype originates from a human donor in good health. Some libraries in this study had Jurkat cell RNA spiked in. The CDR3 bases are TGTGCCAGCAGCCCAAGCAGAAGTGGGGGAGATACGCAGTATTTT. Translating gives CASSPSRSGGDTQYF.